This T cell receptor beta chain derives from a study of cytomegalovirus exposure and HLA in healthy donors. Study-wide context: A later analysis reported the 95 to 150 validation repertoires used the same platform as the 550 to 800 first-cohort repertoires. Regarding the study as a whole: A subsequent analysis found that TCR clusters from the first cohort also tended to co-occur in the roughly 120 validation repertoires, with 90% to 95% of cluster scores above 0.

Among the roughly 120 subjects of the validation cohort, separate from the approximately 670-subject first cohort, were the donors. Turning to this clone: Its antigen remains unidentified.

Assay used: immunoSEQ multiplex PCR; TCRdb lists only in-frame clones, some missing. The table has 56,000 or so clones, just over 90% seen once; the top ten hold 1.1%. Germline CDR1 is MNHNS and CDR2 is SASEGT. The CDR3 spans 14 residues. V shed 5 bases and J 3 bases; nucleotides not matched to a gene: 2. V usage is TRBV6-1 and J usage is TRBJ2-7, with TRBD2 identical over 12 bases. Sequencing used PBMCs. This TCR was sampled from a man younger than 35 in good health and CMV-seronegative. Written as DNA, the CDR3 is TGTGCCAGCAGTTGGACTAGCGGGAACTACGAGCAGTACTTC. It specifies CASSWTSGNYEQYF.